What follows is one T cell receptor beta chain and its context. Its antigen is not known. TCRdb's table, derived via immunoSEQ multiplex PCR, lists solely in-frame clones and lacks some. The sample consists of over 25,000 clones, 80% to 85% of them appearing once. The sample comes from a study of OX40 agonist ivuxolimab in advanced cancers. Study-level background: Three dose-escalation patients had partial responses: one with hepatocellular carcinoma and two with cutaneous melanoma.

Overall study findings and caveats: Part of the nonresponder group also had normalized T-cell clonal expansion that was low. Expanded clones were, on average, more numerous among CD8+ T cells than CD4+.

The source of this sequence is an adult with an advanced solid tumor such as melanoma, head and neck, liver or kidney cancer. The source was CD4+ or CD8+ T cells sorted from blood, collected in a trial of the OX40 agonist ivuxolimab.

The CDR3 reads CASQGANQPQHF. CDR3 sequence (DNA): TGTGCCAGTCAGGGGGCCAATCAGCCCCAGCATTTT. The chain combines TRBV19 with TRBJ1-5; TRBD1 matches at 8 bases. CDR3 length: 12 residues. Germline lookup yields CDR1 LNHDA and CDR2 SQIVND (reference sequence). With V trimmed by 8 bases and J by 3 bases, 0 bases remained unmatched.